The 20 T cell receptor beta chains reported below all come from one sample, sequenced in a study of response to subunit inactivated influenza vaccine. TCRdb re-derived calls from the RT-PCR reads in MiXCR, one entry per CDR3 protein. The sample records roughly 520,000 distinct CDR3 sequences, about 25% being singletons. The sample here was CD4+ T cells sorted from PBMCs, taken about 5 days after vaccination. These receptors were taken from a man over 45 who received an inactivated influenza vaccine.

The chain is built from TRBV5-1 and TRBJ2-7; TRBD1 matches at 7 bases. From germline, CDR1 is SGHRS and CDR2 YFSETQ. CDR3 length: 14 amino acids. Trimming at V came to 4 bases and at J to 3 bases, leaving 7 bases not matched to a gene. The chain's CDR3 is CASSHKGTDYEQYF. The CDR3 DNA reads as TGCGCCAGCAGCCACAAGGGGACAGACTACGAGCAGTACTTC.

This clonotype was counted only a few times. The rearrangement joins TRBV4-2 to TRBJ2-3; the D gene is possibly TRBD2 (5 bases). V gave up 1 base and J gave up 3 bases, with 11 bases separating them. Germline V gene lookup returns CDR1 LGHNA and CDR2 YNFKEQ. CDR3 length: 15 residues. The CDR3 nucleotides are TGTGCCAGCAGCCAAGGGGGTAGCGAGACAGATACGCAGTATTTT. It codes for CASSQGGSETDTQYF.

The V call is TRBV14, the J call TRBJ2-2, with D possibly being TRBD1 (6 bases). Germline assignment: CDR1 SGHDN and CDR2 FVKESK. The CDR3 has 14 residues. V shed 4 bases and J shed 5 bases, with 11 bases lying between them. CDR3 sequence reads: CASSPITGTGELFF. The CDR3 DNA reads TGTGCCAGCAGCCCGATCACAGGGACCGGGGAGCTGTTTTTT.

The sample holds a few counts of this clonotype. The chain is built from TRBV20-1 and TRBJ2-7; 13 bases are shared with TRBD2. After removal of 6 bases from V and 0 bases from J, the junction contained 8 bases not matched to a gene. CDR1 DFQATT and CDR2 SNEGSKA come from the germline V gene (reference sequence). This CDR3 contains 16 residues. CDR3 protein: CSATGTSGKSSYEQYF. The CDR3 nucleotides read TGCAGTGCCACCGGGACTAGCGGGAAAAGCTCCTACGAGCAGTACTTC.

CDR3: CASSFGPSLFTDTQYF. CDR3 nucleotide sequence: TGTGCCAGCAGCTTCGGACCATCCCTTTTCACAGATACGCAGTATTTT. The gene calls are TRBV7-2 and TRBJ2-3; the D is unclear. The CDR3 contains 16 residues. Trimming took off 3 bases at V and 2 bases at J, with 15 bases between the two ends. Germline-derived CDR1 and CDR2 are SGHTA and FQGNSA.

The chain recombines TRBV19 with TRBJ2-1, with D possibly matching TRBD2 (5 bases). The CDR3 is made up of 15 amino acids. V shed 1 base and J shed 7 bases, with 14 bases lying between them. CDR1 and CDR2 from the germline V gene are LNHDA and SQIVND (reference sequence). CDR3: CASSIGGLYGNEQFF. For the CDR3, the DNA is TGTGCCAGTAGTATAGGAGGGCTATACGGTAATGAGCAGTTCTTC.

This clonotype came up a few times. The chain carries TRBV12-3 or TRBV12-4 and TRBJ1-6; tentative D call: TRBD1 (6 bases). The V end was cut by 8 bases, the J end by 7 bases, with 9 bases between. The CDR3 is 12 residues long. The CDR3 spells CASRDTNSPLHF. CDR3 DNA: TGTGCCAGCCGGGACACCAATTCACCCCTCCACTTT.

This chain links TRBV20-1 with TRBJ2-7; 9 bases fit TRBD2. Per germline, CDR1 DFQATT and CDR2 SNEGSKA (reference sequence). V was pared by 0 bases and J by 3 bases, with 12 bases of the junction left unmatched. The CDR3 consists of 17 residues. This CDR3 reads CSARDLGGSGRYYEQYF. In DNA, the CDR3 is TGCAGTGCTAGAGACCTGGGTGGTAGCGGGAGATACTACGAGCAGTACTTC.

The chain joins TRBV12-3 or TRBV12-4 to TRBJ2-2; perhaps D is TRBD1 or TRBD2 (6 bases each). The CDR3 extends over 16 amino acids. Between the trimmed V and J ends, which lost 5 bases and 4 bases, there was a span of 17 bases. For the CDR3, the DNA is TGTGCCAGCAGTACCCTCCCGGGGGCGGGCACCGGGGAGCTGTTTTTT. Translation gives CASSTLPGAGTGELFF.

This clonotype has a handful of counts. J is TRBJ2-5 and V is TRBV29-1, with D perhaps matching TRBD1 (5 bases). CDR1 and CDR2 (germline): SQVTM, ANQGSEA. Trimming took off 4 bases at V and 3 bases at J, with 12 bases between the two ends. The CDR3 runs 13 residues. CDR3 in DNA: TGCAGCGTTGCGGGCACAGGAGAAGAGACCCAGTACTTC. Translated, it gives CSVAGTGEETQYF. Full variable domain (outside the CDR3, taken from reference TRBV29-1 and TRBJ2-5): SAVISQKPSRDICQRGTSLTIQCQVDSQVTMMFWYRQQPGQSLTLIATANQGSEATYESGFVIDKFPISRPNLTFSTLTVSNMSPEDSSIYLCSVAGTGEETQYFGPGTRLLVL.

The chain combines TRBV6-2 or TRBV6-3 with TRBJ2-1, with TRBD2 matching 8 bases. Germline CDR1 and CDR2: MNHEY and SVGEGT. The length of the CDR3 is 17 residues. V was clipped by 5 bases and J by 8 bases; unmatched bases: 17. In DNA form, the CDR3 reads TGTGCCAGCAGTAACCCCGAAATGGGACTAGTTTACTATGAGCAGTTCTTC. Residues: CASSNPEMGLVYYEQFF.

This clonotype was observed a handful of times. This chain connects TRBV7-3 to TRBJ2-1; the match to TRBD2 covers 7 bases. This CDR3 region has 15 residues. Germline V gives CDR1 SGHTA, CDR2 FQGTGA. Trimming removed 3 bases from V and 4 bases from J; junction bases left unmatched: 6. The CDR3 sequence: CASSLDGRRYNEQFF. CDR3 in DNA: TGTGCCAGCAGCTTGGACGGGAGGAGGTACAATGAGCAGTTCTTC.

This rearrangement joins TRBV12-3 or TRBV12-4 to TRBJ1-2; 8 bases match TRBD1. J was trimmed by 8 bases and V by 6 bases; bases with no gene match: 11. The CDR3 contains 14 residues. DNA for the CDR3: TGTGCCAGCAGCTTACGACAGGGGAGAGGCGGCTACACCTTC. This codes for CASSLRQGRGGYTF.

This clonotype occurred a few times. This chain joins TRBV12-3 or TRBV12-4 and TRBJ1-5, with 7 nucleotides matching TRBD1. V trimming: 3 bases; J trimming: 6 bases; junction bases outside the gene matches: 5. CDR3 length equals 14 residues. CDR3 sequence (DNA): TGTGCCAGCAGTTTGACAGGGATGAGTCAGCCCCAGCATTTT. It codes for CASSLTGMSQPQHF.

The rearrangement joins TRBV20-1 to TRBJ2-5, with D maybe TRBD2 (5 bases). The CDR3 consists of 12 residues. Deletions cut 4 bases from V and 1 base from J, with 7 bases between. The V gene's germline CDR1 is DFQATT and CDR2 SNEGSKA (reference sequence). The CDR3: CSATEAQETQYF. CDR3 in DNA: TGCAGTGCTACGGAGGCCCAAGAGACCCAGTACTTC.

This chain connects TRBV5-1 to TRBJ2-7; D unresolved. CDR1 SGHRS and CDR2 YFSETQ come from the germline V gene. V lost 1 base and J lost 8, with 22 bases in between. The CDR3 is made up of 16 amino acids. Here the CDR3 reads CASSLSVEALSPQQYF. The CDR3 nucleotides read TGCGCCAGCAGCTTGTCAGTCGAGGCTTTATCCCCCCAGCAGTACTTC.

V is TRBV9 and J is TRBJ2-2; perhaps TRBD2 as D (5 bases). There are 14 residues in the CDR3. Germline V gene lookup returns CDR1 SGDLS and CDR2 YYNGEE. Trimming took off 0 bases at V and 6 bases at J, with 9 bases between the two ends. CDR3 in amino acids: CASSVGGSSGELFF. In DNA form, the CDR3 reads TGTGCCAGCAGCGTAGGAGGGTCCTCCGGGGAGCTGTTTTTT.

The V gene is TRBV2, the J gene TRBJ2-7, with D possibly being TRBD1 or TRBD2 (5 bases each). V shed 4 bases and J shed 2 bases, with 15 bases lying between them. The CDR3 spans 15 residues. Germline CDR1 reads SNHLY; CDR2 reads FYNNEI. The CDR3 DNA sequence: TGTGCCAGCAGTGCTGAGGGGTCGTCCGCCTACGAGCAGTACTTC. It codes for CASSAEGSSAYEQYF.

A few counts support this clonotype. The chain couples TRBV29-1 to TRBJ2-5; D is unclear. Germline loops: CDR1 SQVTM, CDR2 ANQGSEA. V was clipped by 1 base and J by 5 bases, with 5 bases between them. The CDR3 length is 11 residues. DNA of the CDR3: TGCAGCGTTGAAGTCGGCGAGACCCAGTACTTC. It codes for CSVEVGETQYF.

This clonotype appeared a few times. The chain is built from TRBV28 and TRBJ1-4; weak D call: TRBD1 (5 bases). The CDR3 sequence is 15 residues long. Deletions cut 3 bases from V and 3 bases from J, with 11 bases between. Germline CDR1 MDHEN, CDR2 SYDVKM. CDR3 bases: TGTGCCAGCAGTTTTGGAGGGGCGGCTAATGAAAAACTGTTTTTT. It yields the protein CASSFGGAANEKLFF.